This record looks at one T cell receptor beta chain sequence and its context. This clonotype was recorded many times. There is no known antigen for this receptor. Qualities for individual bases were not recorded, and no much larger clone is one base off. This entry comes from a study of T cell repertoires in cytomegalovirus infection (dated by TCRdb to between 2018 and 2020). Regarding the research as a whole: The HLA type of each donor mattered for the analysis, because public TCR beta signatures pointed to carriage of CMV infection along with the matching HLA type. Study-wide conclusions, independent of this receptor: In both this cohort and an independent cohort of more than 350 donors, the cumulative frequency of public TCR beta family members distinguished carriers of CMV infection plus the relevant HLA type. The ex vivo response was dominated by HLA-C-restricted CMV-specific TCR beta clonotypes, which also provided the single most frequent clonotype in two of eight donors.

V loses 6 bases, J loses 0 bases, and the germline ends lie 6 bases apart. Taken from the germline V gene, the CDR1 and CDR2 loops are ENHRY and SYGVKD. The CDR3, cysteine through phenylalanine, is 12 amino acids long. The retained sequence is limited to the CDR3, 36 bases, with the frame set at the first base. TCRdb records Illumina HiSeq 1500 as the sequencer. The public reads were quality trimmed at Q25 with fastp and then assembled into clones with MiXCR by TCRdb, keeping productive beta chains. CDR3 protein duplicates are merged, each entry listing the most common genes and DNA. This sample lists hundreds of thousands of distinct CDR3 sequences; 17% were detected once. The ten most abundant clones make up around 12% of the sample.

The TCR originated in a human donor in good health (CMV status not recorded). Some clones in this sample may be carry-over from other donors' samples. Sequencing was done on a sample of PBMCs. The V and J segments used are TRBV10-3 and TRBJ2-7, with the D gene not confidently named. The DNA is TGTGCCATCAGCGAAAGCTCCTACGAGCAGTACTTC. Its product reads: CAISESSYEQYF.